This T cell receptor (beta chain) appears in the sequencing data of a study of cytotoxic CD8 clonotypes in ibrutinib-treated CLL (dated by TCRdb to the early 2020s). For context, the study as a whole: The cohort was composed of approximately 11 relapsed/refractory and approximately 16 treatment-naive patients; IGHV unmutated status was identified in 17 patients. Partial responses were observed in 24 patients and complete responses in 2; after a median follow-up of roughly 62 months, remission was maintained in around 14 patients and progression was observed in some twelve. Response samples were taken after a median of 12 months on treatment, ranging from roughly 6 to 36 months. An average of about 250,000 productive templates and 94,082 productive rearrangements was obtained per sample. Longitudinal samples were available for 26 of the 86 trial participants. Cryopreserved peripheral blood mononuclear cells were collected before treatment, at response, and at either disease progression or sustained remission. Patients were still on ibrutinib when every remission and progressive disease sample was collected.

Results the study describes overall, beyond this receptor: Public clonotypes were rare and either shrank or stayed stable during treatment, and the rise in clonality at ibrutinib response reflected expansion of private clonotypes. Clonality increased at ibrutinib response, stayed stable in sustained remission, and fell back toward baseline at progression. Sampling times were not matched between patients in sustained remission and patients whose disease was progressing, and lymph node repertoires were not examined. Baseline clonality exceeded that of age-matched healthy donors and correlated strongly with circulating CD8+ T-cell counts.

A MiSeq instrument was used for deep resolution sequencing, which targeted depths ranging from 1 in 1 million up to 1 in 200,000 T cells, with coverage averaging 10x for each clonotype. The immunoSEQ hsTCRB Kit was used to generate TCR beta libraries. The original pipeline was this. ImmunoSEQ Data Assistant and ImmunoSEQ Analyzer were used for data analysis, and V, D and J genes were assigned according to IMGT definitions. Clonality, which ranges from 0 to 1, was calculated as one minus the normalized Shannon entropy of productive rearrangement frequencies. Only overrepresented clonotypes making up at least 0.05% of each patient's repertoire were included in the public clonotype analysis. Roughly 13 repertoires from age-matched healthy donors, obtained from immuneACCESS, served as clonality controls. TCRdb provides this immuneACCESS table in a form limited to in-frame rearrangements. Some clones are lacking; in checked studies, under half of them reflect an unresolved V gene, and why the rest are absent is not known. V, J and clone size were drawn from that table, and D and trimming were deduced from the DNA. The sample includes some 140,000 clones, with about 91% observed a single time. In total, the top ten clones hold about 10% of the sample.

The time point label here, explained by the study, means: about a year on ibrutinib. Approximately 2 micrograms of genomic DNA were extracted from cryopreserved PBMCs for TCR beta library preparation. Longitudinal blood samples from CLL patients on ibrutinib monotherapy underwent high-throughput TCR beta sequencing. The patients were enrolled in a single-center, open-label phase 2 trial of ibrutinib monotherapy. As regards this clone: Its target antigen remains unknown. No base quality information exists; no much larger clone differs at one position.

From the cysteine up to the phenylalanine, the CDR3 has a length of 14 residues. Only the CDR3 DNA is retained, 42 bases long and in frame from the first base. CDR1 and CDR2 are drawn from the germline V gene: MNHEY, SVGAGI. Trimming takes 0 bases from V and 0 bases from J, and the germline ends sit 5 bases apart. This specimen was PBMCs, taken after 12 months of ibrutinib treatment. The TCR was taken from a human donor with chronic lymphocytic leukemia. The receptor chain draws on TRBV6-5 and TRBJ1-1, with the D gene uncertain. The encoded CDR3 is CASSYSSMNTEAFF. The DNA sequence reads TGTGCCAGCAGTTACTCTTCTATGAACACTGAAGCTTTCTTT.